The entry below describes one T cell receptor (beta chain). No antigen is known for it. Repertoires were generated with immunoSEQ multiplex PCR, while TCRdb's copy carries only in-frame clones and drops some. The sample holds 500,000 to 550,000 clones, roughly 95% seen once. J lost 6 bases, V lost 2 bases, and 7 bases had no gene match. This CDR3 region has 14 residues. In germline, CDR1 is MDHEN, CDR2 SYDVKM. These data belong to a study of shared clonotypes between healthy human individuals. Regarding the study as a whole: Across subsets, estimated richness was generally greater for naive than for memory populations. Rarefaction indicated that sorted-subset sequencing remained incomplete although depth was large. An anticipated effect of sequencing depth on clonotype sharing among donors was recognized. Researchers sampled blood only, noting tissue repertoires likely differ.

The V call is TRBV28, the J call TRBJ2-7; the match to TRBD2 covers 7 bases. This sequence originates from a woman in her twenties or thirties in good health. The sample was naive CD4+ T cells sorted from blood. Subset noted: CD45RA+ positively selected. CDR3 residues: CASSLPAGVVEQYF. The CDR3, as DNA: TGTGCCAGCAGTTTACCTGCGGGAGTGGTCGAGCAGTACTTC. Full variable domain (missing parts from reference TRBV28 and TRBJ2-7): DVKVTQSSRYLVKRTGEKVFLECVQDMDHENMFWYRQDPGLGLRLIYFSYDVKMKEKGDIPEGYSVSREKKERFSLILESASTNQTSMYLCASSLPAGVVEQYFGPGTRLTVT.